This T cell receptor beta chain was captured by sequencing in a study of T cell clones after liver transplantation. Alloreactive TCRbeta sequences came from sequencing proliferating CFSE-low cells in the MLR. Regarding this clone: The antigen is undetermined.

Repertoires were generated with immunoSEQ multiplex PCR, while TCRdb's copy carries only in-frame clones and drops some. The sample has roughly 540 clones; around 61% are singletons. Trimming at V came to 0 bases and at J to 2 bases, leaving 15 bases not matched to a gene. CDR1 is MGHRA, CDR2 YSYEKL, per germline. The CDR3 extends over 20 amino acids. The source is a human patient who received a liver transplant. Some T cells may trace back to the graft donor. The gene calls are TRBV4-1 and TRBJ2-3, with 9 nucleotides matching TRBD2. The sample taken for sequencing was CD8+ T cells from cultured PBMCs. This CDR3 is CASSQDAGGAVVLDTDTQYF. In DNA form, the CDR3 reads TGCGCCAGCAGCCAAGATGCGGGGGGGGCCGTGGTTTTGGACACAGATACGCAGTATTTT.